Listed below are T cell receptor beta chains from one sample, sequenced in a study of CD8+ T cells in alopecia areata. The repertoire was sequenced with immunoSEQ multiplex PCR; TCRdb's copy has only in-frame clones and lacks some. The top ten clones hold around 34% of a sample with 140,000 or so clones, around 62% of them seen once. The sequencing input was CD8+ T cells sorted from blood. Every receptor here comes from a human donor in good health. Each CDR3 is given with its conserved first and last residue. Each record gives: CDR3 protein, CDR3 DNA, CDR3 length, V gene, J gene, D gene, clone size. D genes are given only for firm matches. Size is stated for part of the rows, as once, few or many counts, or as a class when the clone is expanded.

CDR3aa: CSVGPDGVGTGELFF
CDR3nt: TGCAGCGTTGGACCCGACGGAGTCGGAACCGGGGAGCTGTTTTTT
len: 15
v_gene: TRBV29-1
j_gene: TRBJ2-2
d_gene: -
abundance: few

CDR3aa: CATSIISRTDTQYF
CDR3nt: TGTGCCACCAGCATTATTAGTCGCACAGATACGCAGTATTTT
len: 14
v_gene: TRBV15
j_gene: TRBJ2-3
d_gene: -
abundance: few

CDR3aa: CASSLLAGLYNEQFF
CDR3nt: TGTGCCAGCAGTCTCTTAGCGGGGTTATACAATGAGCAGTTCTTC
len: 15
v_gene: TRBV27
j_gene: TRBJ2-1
d_gene: TRBD2
abundance: -

CDR3aa: CSVERTGRELNTEAFF
CDR3nt: TGCAGCGTGGAACGGACAGGGCGGGAGCTGAACACTGAAGCTTTCTTT
len: 16
v_gene: TRBV29-1
j_gene: TRBJ1-1
d_gene: TRBD1
abundance: few

CDR3aa: CASSFRDPTGELFF
CDR3nt: TGTGCCAGCAGCTTTCGGGACCCCACCGGGGAGCTGTTTTTT
len: 14
v_gene: TRBV7-3
j_gene: TRBJ2-2
d_gene: -
abundance: -

CDR3aa: CATGADSNQPQHF
CDR3nt: TGTGCCACCGGGGCGGATAGCAATCAGCCCCAGCATTTT
len: 13
v_gene: TRBV15
j_gene: TRBJ1-5
d_gene: -
abundance: -

CDR3aa: CASSPKAQGGELFF
CDR3nt: TGCGCCAGCAGCCCTAAAGCGCAGGGCGGGGAGCTGTTTTTT
len: 14
v_gene: TRBV4-1
j_gene: TRBJ2-2
d_gene: -
abundance: few

CDR3aa: CASSLRSREQFF
CDR3nt: TGCGCCAGCAGCCTGAGATCTAGAGAGCAGTTCTTC
len: 12
v_gene: TRBV5-1
j_gene: TRBJ2-1
d_gene: -
abundance: few

CDR3aa: CASSPQGGDRGLTEAFF
CDR3nt: TGTGCCAGCAGCCCCCAGGGTGGGGACAGGGGTCTCACTGAAGCTTTCTTT
len: 17
v_gene: TRBV9
j_gene: TRBJ1-1
d_gene: TRBD1
abundance: -

CDR3aa: CASSSQGKYYGYTF
CDR3nt: TGTGCCAGCAGTTCCCAGGGGAAGTACTATGGCTACACCTTC
len: 14
v_gene: TRBV6-5
j_gene: TRBJ1-2
d_gene: -
abundance: -

CDR3aa: CASSLTGVNEQFF
CDR3nt: TGTGCCAGCAGTTTAACGGGAGTGAATGAGCAGTTCTTC
len: 13
v_gene: TRBV27
j_gene: TRBJ2-1
d_gene: -
abundance: few

CDR3aa: CASSPGSYEQYF
CDR3nt: TGTGCCAGCAGCCCCGGGTCCTACGAGCAGTACTTC
len: 12
v_gene: TRBV5-6
j_gene: TRBJ2-7
d_gene: -
abundance: -

CDR3aa: CSVVRPGTVSEAFF
CDR3nt: TGCAGCGTGGTCAGACCCGGGACAGTCTCTGAAGCTTTCTTT
len: 14
v_gene: TRBV29-1
j_gene: TRBJ1-1
d_gene: TRBD1
abundance: -

CDR3aa: CASSLTHSYEQYF
CDR3nt: TGTGCCAGCAGCTTGACTCACTCCTACGAGCAGTACTTC
len: 13
v_gene: TRBV5-6
j_gene: TRBJ2-7
d_gene: -
abundance: few

CDR3aa: CASSHGTGGAYEQYF
CDR3nt: TGTGCCAGCAGCCACGGGACAGGGGGCGCCTACGAGCAGTACTTC
len: 15
v_gene: TRBV28
j_gene: TRBJ2-7
d_gene: TRBD1
abundance: -

CDR3aa: CASSSRATVAQYTQYF
CDR3nt: TGTGCCAGCAGCTCTCGGGCCACGGTAGCCCAATATACGCAGTATTTT
len: 16
v_gene: TRBV7-9
j_gene: TRBJ2-3
d_gene: -
abundance: -

CDR3aa: CSAFSGKTDTQYF
CDR3nt: TGCAGCGCCTTTAGCGGGAAAACAGATACGCAGTATTTT
len: 13
v_gene: TRBV29-1
j_gene: TRBJ2-3
d_gene: TRBD2
abundance: -

CDR3aa: CSVETGASETQYF
CDR3nt: TGCAGCGTTGAAACAGGGGCGTCGGAGACCCAGTACTTC
len: 13
v_gene: TRBV29-1
j_gene: TRBJ2-5
d_gene: TRBD1
abundance: -

CDR3aa: CASSLVANEQYF
CDR3nt: TGTGCCAGCAGCTTAGTAGCCAACGAGCAGTACTTC
len: 12
v_gene: TRBV7-6
j_gene: TRBJ2-7
d_gene: -
abundance: -

CDR3aa: CSVDGLALNEQFF
CDR3nt: TGCAGCGTTGACGGGCTAGCCCTTAATGAGCAGTTCTTC
len: 13
v_gene: TRBV29-1
j_gene: TRBJ2-1
d_gene: -
abundance: -

CDR3aa: CASSSKEGADYNEQFF
CDR3nt: TGTGCCAGCAGCTCCAAGGAGGGGGCGGATTACAATGAGCAGTTCTTC
len: 16
v_gene: TRBV11-2
j_gene: TRBJ2-1
d_gene: -
abundance: -

CDR3aa: CASSLNRDTEAFF
CDR3nt: TGTGCCAGCAGCCTTAACAGAGACACTGAAGCTTTCTTT
len: 13
v_gene: TRBV9
j_gene: TRBJ1-1
d_gene: -
abundance: -

CDR3aa: CASSSPFPGANVLTF
CDR3nt: TGTGCCAGCAGTTCTCCCTTCCCTGGGGCCAACGTCCTGACTTTC
len: 15
v_gene: TRBV6-5
j_gene: TRBJ2-6
d_gene: -
abundance: -

CDR3aa: CASSESWRADPSTDTQYF
CDR3nt: TGTGCCAGCAGCGAGTCGTGGAGGGCCGACCCTAGCACAGATACGCAGTATTTT
len: 18
v_gene: TRBV25-1
j_gene: TRBJ2-3
d_gene: -
abundance: -